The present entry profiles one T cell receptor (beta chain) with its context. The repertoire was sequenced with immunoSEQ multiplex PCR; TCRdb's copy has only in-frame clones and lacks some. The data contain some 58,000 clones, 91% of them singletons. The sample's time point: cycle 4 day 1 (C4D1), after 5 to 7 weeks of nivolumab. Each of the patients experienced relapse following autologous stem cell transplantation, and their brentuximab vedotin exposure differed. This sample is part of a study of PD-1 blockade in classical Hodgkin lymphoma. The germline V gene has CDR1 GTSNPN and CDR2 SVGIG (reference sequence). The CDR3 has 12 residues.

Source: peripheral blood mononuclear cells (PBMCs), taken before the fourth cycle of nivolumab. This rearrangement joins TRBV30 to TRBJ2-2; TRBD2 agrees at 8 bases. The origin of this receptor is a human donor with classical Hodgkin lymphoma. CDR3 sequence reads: CAGTRDTGELFF. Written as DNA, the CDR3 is TGTGCGGGGACTAGGGATACCGGGGAGCTGTTTTTT.